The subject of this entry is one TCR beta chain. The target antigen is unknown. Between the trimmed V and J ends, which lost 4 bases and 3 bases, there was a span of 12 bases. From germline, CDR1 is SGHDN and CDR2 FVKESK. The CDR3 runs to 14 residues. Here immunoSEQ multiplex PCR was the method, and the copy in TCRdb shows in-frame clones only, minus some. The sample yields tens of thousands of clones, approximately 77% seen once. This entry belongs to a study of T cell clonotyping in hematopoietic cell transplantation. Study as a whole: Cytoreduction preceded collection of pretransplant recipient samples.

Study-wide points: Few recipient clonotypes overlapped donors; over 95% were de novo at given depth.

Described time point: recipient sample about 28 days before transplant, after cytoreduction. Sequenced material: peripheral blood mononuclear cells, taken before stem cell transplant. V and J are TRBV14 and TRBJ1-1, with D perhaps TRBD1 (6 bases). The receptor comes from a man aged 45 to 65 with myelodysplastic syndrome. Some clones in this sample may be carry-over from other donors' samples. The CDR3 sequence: CASSLTGWDTEAFF. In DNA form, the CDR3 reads TGTGCCAGCAGCCTCACAGGGTGGGACACTGAAGCTTTCTTT.